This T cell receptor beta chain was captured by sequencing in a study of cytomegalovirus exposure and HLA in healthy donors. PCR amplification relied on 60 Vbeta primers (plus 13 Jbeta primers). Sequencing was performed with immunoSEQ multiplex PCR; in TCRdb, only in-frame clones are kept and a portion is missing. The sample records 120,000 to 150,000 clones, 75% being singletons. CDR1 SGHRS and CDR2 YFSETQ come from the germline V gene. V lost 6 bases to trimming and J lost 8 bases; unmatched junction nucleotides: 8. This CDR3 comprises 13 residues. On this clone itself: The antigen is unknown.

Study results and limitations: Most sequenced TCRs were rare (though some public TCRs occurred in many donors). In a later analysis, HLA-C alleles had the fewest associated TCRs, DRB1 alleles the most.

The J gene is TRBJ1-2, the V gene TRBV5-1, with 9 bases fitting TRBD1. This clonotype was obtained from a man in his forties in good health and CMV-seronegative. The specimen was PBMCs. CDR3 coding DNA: TGCGCCAGCACCGGACAGGGGTGGAGAGGCTACACCTTC. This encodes CASTGQGWRGYTF. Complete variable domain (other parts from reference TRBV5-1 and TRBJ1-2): KAGVTQTPRYLIKTRGQQVTLSCSPISGHRSVSWYQQTPGQGLQFLFEYFSETQRNKGNFPGRFSGRQFSNSRSEMNVSTLELGDSALYLCASTGQGWRGYTFGSGTRLTVV.